This TCR beta chain was obtained from a study of identifying expanded T cells in peripheral blood (dated 2019 in TCRdb). About the study as a whole: Four technical replicates, made by sequencing separate aliquots from the same pool of genomic DNA, were compared pairwise. Findings and caveats that apply to the study as a whole: The authors expected biological variance in healthy repertoires might increase further over much longer intervals such as months to years. For all healthy donors, the variance in clone template counts between roughly 2-week samples rose significantly as total template count increased. Approximately 1.1 differentially abundant clones were flagged by the binomial model between technical replicates, whereas about 17 and 20 were flagged over two weeks and four weeks, respectively. Across all healthy-donor time intervals, the beta-binomial model significantly lowered both the number of clones called differentially abundant and the false-positive rate.

The CDR3 spans 14 residues, from the cysteine through the phenylalanine. CDR3 DNA only is kept here, 42 bases in frame from base 1. At the junction V is shortened by 3 bases and J by 3 bases, with 11 bases in between. Based on the germline V gene, the CDR1 and CDR2 sequences are SGHVS and FNYEAQ. As concerns this clone: Its binding antigen is unknown. No much larger clone exists at a distance of one base, and base qualities are not known.

During the collection period, no immune events, such as infections, were documented for the healthy donors. Time-dependent variance in a beta-binomial model of T-cell clone differential abundance was calibrated using healthy-donor blood repertoires as a training cohort. The training cohort comprised approximately 10 healthy donors, 3 female and 7 male. The donors were between about 25 and 65 years old, with an average age of 43 years. Whole blood was collected from each healthy donor at three time points spaced about two weeks apart and obtained from a commercial supplier. For immunosequencing, genomic DNA was extracted from whole blood that had not been sorted. The immunoSEQ Assay, which uses bias-controlled multiplex PCR amplification of genomic DNA, was used to profile TCRbeta CDR3 regions. Processing in the source paper ran as follows. The absolute abundance of each unique TCRbeta CDR3 region was quantified after sequences were collapsed and filtered. Differential abundance was assessed using a binomial (Fisher-equivalent) model and a beta-binomial model in which time-dependent variance fitted from healthy donors was added. Clones with fewer than 5 combined templates were removed, and a clone was called differentially abundant if the clone's Benjamini-Hochberg FDR was below 0.01. Using the form v = (b*log(k)+a)^2, the beta-binomial variance was modeled as a function of the total template count across the two samples. TCRdb's version of the immuneACCESS table is confined to in-frame rearrangements and falls short of the full clone set. An unresolved V gene accounts for under half of the shortfall where checked; the remainder is of unknown origin. The V and J calls and the clone size are those of that table, but D and trimming were determined from the DNA. This sample holds 70,000 to 100,000 clones; approximately 91% were observed only once. Of the sample, about 3.9% is held by the ten largest clones.

The receptor chain draws on TRBV7-6 and TRBJ1-1; too little of a D gene remains to name it. The sequenced sample was blood. The clonotype originates from a person aged 18 to 70 in good health. CDR3 protein: CASSLGRKDTEAFF. At the DNA level, the sequence is TGTGCCAGCAGCTTGGGGAGAAAGGACACTGAAGCTTTCTTT.